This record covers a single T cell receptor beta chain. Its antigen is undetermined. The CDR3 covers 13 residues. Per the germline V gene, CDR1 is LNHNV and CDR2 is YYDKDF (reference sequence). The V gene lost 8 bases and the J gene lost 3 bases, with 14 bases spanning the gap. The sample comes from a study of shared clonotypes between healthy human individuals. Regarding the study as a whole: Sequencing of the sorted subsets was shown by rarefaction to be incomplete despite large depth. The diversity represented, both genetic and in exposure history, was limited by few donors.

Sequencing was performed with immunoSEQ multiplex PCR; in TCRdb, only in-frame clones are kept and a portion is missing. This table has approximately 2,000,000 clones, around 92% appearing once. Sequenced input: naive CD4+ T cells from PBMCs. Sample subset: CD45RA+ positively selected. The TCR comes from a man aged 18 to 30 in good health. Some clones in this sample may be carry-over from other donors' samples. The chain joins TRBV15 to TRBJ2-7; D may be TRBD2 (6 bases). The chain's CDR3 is CATAGGSIYEQYF. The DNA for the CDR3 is TGTGCCACCGCTGGGGGGTCGATCTACGAGCAGTACTTC. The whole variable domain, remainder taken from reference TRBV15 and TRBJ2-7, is DAMVIQNPRYQVTQFGKPVTLSCSQTLNHNVMYWYQQKSSQAPKLLFHYYDKDFNNEADTPDNFQSRRPNTSFCFLDIRSPGLGDTAMYLCATAGGSIYEQYFGPGTRLTVT.